The clone carrying this T cell receptor beta chain was found a few times. J was trimmed by 3 bases and V by 5 bases; bases with no gene match: 12. The CDR3 sequence is 17 residues long. CDR1 is SGHAT and CDR2 is FQNNGV in the germline V gene. This entry is derived from a study of blood T cell repertoires in COVID-19. Looking at the study overall: The analysed material was cDNA or gDNA that came from T cells, B-cell-depleted T cells, or PBMCs.

Original processing methods: How many nucleated cells were present was estimated from reference gene primer amplification. Only in-frame clones appear in the TCRdb table, and some are missing; sequencing was by immunoSEQ multiplex PCR. V, J and clone size were drawn from that table, and D and trimming were deduced from the DNA. The sample comprises about 100,000 clones, approximately 89% of which are singletons, and around 2.1% rests with the top ten. The source material was peripheral blood. The chain uses TRBV11-2 and TRBJ2-3; TRBD2 matches 9 bases. This TCR was recovered from a man aged 50-60 years with active COVID-19. The CDR3 region has the DNA TGTGCCAGCAGCGGGCTTGCGGGAGGGCCAGGGACAGATACGCAGTATTTT. This translates into CASSGLAGGPGTDTQYF.